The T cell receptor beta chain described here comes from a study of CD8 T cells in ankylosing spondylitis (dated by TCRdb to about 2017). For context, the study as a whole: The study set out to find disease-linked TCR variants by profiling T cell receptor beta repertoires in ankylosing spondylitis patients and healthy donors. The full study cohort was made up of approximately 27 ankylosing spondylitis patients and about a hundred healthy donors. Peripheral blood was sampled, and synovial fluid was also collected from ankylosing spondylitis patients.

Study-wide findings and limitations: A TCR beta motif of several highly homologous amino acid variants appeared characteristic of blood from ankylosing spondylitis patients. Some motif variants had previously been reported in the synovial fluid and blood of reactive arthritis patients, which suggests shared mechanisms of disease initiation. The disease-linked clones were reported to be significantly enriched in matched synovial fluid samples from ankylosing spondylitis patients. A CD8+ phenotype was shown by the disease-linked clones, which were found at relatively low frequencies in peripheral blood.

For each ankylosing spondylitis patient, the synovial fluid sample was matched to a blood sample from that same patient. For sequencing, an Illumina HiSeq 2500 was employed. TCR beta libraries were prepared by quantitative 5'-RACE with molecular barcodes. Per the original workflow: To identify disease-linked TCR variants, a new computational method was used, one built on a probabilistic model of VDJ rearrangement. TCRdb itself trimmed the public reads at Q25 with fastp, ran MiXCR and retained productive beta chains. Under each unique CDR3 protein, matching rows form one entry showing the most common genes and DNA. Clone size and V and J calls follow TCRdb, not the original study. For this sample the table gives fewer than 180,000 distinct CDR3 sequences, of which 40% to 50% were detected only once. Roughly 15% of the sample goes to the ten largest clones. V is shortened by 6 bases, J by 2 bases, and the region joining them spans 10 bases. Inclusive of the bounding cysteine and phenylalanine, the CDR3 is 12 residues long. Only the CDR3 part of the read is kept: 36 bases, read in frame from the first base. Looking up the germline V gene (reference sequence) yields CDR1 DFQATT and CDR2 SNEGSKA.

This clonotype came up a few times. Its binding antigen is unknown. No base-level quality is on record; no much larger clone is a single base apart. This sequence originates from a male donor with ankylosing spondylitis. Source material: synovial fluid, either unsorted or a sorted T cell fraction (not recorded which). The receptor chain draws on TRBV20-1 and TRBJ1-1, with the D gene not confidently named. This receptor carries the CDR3 CSAPPPNTEAFF. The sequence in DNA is TGCAGTGCACCTCCCCCCAACACTGAAGCTTTCTTT.